A single sample gave rise to the 14 T cell receptor beta chains below, sequenced in a study of shared clonotypes between healthy human individuals. Using immunoSEQ multiplex PCR, the repertoire was profiled, and TCRdb retains in-frame clones only, with some absent. Of about 380,000 clones listed, about 96% were seen once; the top ten hold more than 0.3%. The sample comprised memory CD8+ T cells sorted from blood. Subset described: CD45RO+ cells pooled with CCR7-negative TemRA cells. All receptors derive from a man aged 25 to 40 in good health.

This rearrangement joins TRBV4-2 to TRBJ2-2, with D unresolved. The V and J ends lost 0 bases and 1 base respectively, with 3 bases between them. This CDR3 is 14 amino acids long. Germline V gene lookup returns CDR1 LGHNA and CDR2 YNFKEQ. CDR3 sequence reads: CASSQEGNTGELFF. DNA of the CDR3: TGTGCCAGCAGCCAAGAAGGGAACACCGGGGAGCTGTTTTTT.

As regards this clone: Other DNA sequences in the sample encode the same CDR3. This chain connects TRBV7-9 to TRBJ2-7; tentatively, D is TRBD2 (5 bases). V was cut by 0 bases and J by 2 bases, with 5 bases left in between. Germline assignment: CDR1 SEHNR and CDR2 FQNEAQ (reference sequence). The CDR3 is 13 residues long. The CDR3 nucleotides read TGTGCCAGCAGCTTAGCGGGAGCCTACGAGCAGTACTTC. It encodes CASSLAGAYEQYF.

This clone has just one count. The chain has TRBV5-1 and TRBJ2-1, with 8 bases identical to TRBD2. The length of the CDR3 is 16 residues. Germline values: CDR1 SGHRS, CDR2 YFSETQ. Trimming removed 5 bases from V and 6 bases from J; junction bases left unmatched: 13. CDR3 sequence: CASRPMTSAAANEQFF. CDR3 in DNA: TGCGCCAGCAGACCCATGACTAGCGCGGCTGCCAATGAGCAGTTCTTC.

This clone was counted once. CDR3 in amino acids: CASTELGGLSYEQYF. The CDR3 DNA reads TGCGCCAGCACCGAGCTTGGTGGACTTTCCTACGAGCAGTACTTC. V is TRBV10-2 and J is TRBJ2-7; TRBD2 is a possible D gene (5 bases). Trimming took 7 bases from V and 1 from J, leaving 17 bases between them. The CDR3 loop spans 15 amino acids. Germline V lookup: CDR1 WSHSY, CDR2 SAAADI.

The J gene is TRBJ2-7, the V gene TRBV5-1, with D uncertain. The germline CDR1 and CDR2 sequences are SGHRS and YFSETQ. Trimming removed 2 bases from V and 0 bases from J, with 9 bases in between. The CDR3 length is 14 residues. The CDR3 loop reads CASSLDVISYEQYF. The CDR3 DNA is TGCGCCAGCAGCTTAGACGTGATCTCCTACGAGCAGTACTTC.

J is TRBJ1-5 and V is TRBV19, with 7 bases aligning to TRBD1. The CDR3 extends over 12 amino acids. Germline CDR1 LNHDA, CDR2 SQIVND (reference sequence). After removal of 6 bases from V and 6 bases from J, the junction contained 2 bases not matched to a gene. The CDR3 region is CASSYRGQPQHF. CDR3 bases: TGTGCCAGTAGCTACAGGGGTCAGCCCCAGCATTTT.

The chain's CDR3 is CASSGTSGSSYEQYF. The DNA for the CDR3 is TGTGCCAGCAGTGGGACTAGCGGGAGCTCCTACGAGCAGTACTTC. The V and J genes are TRBV6-7 and TRBJ2-7; the match to TRBD2 covers 14 bases. TRBV6-7 is marked as an open reading frame, function uncertain. The CDR3 is 15 residues long. Trimming at V came to 5 bases and at J to 0 bases, leaving 0 bases not matched to a gene.

CDR3 sequence: CASSYSASMNTEAFF. The CDR3 nucleotides are TGTGCCAGCAGTTACTCTGCCAGTATGAACACTGAAGCTTTCTTT. The V call is TRBV6-5, the J call TRBJ1-1; no reliable D call. The CDR3 runs to 15 residues. Germline V gene sequence: CDR1 MNHEY, CDR2 SVGAGI. V was clipped by 0 bases and J by 0 bases, with 8 bases between them.

This rearrangement joins TRBV6-5 to TRBJ2-1; 8 bases agree with TRBD2. With 2 bases clipped from V and 9 bases from J, the junction kept 12 bases outside the gene matches. Germline V gene lookup returns CDR1 MNHEY and CDR2 SVGAGI. This CDR3 is 16 amino acids long. CDR3 residues: CASSYRGTRPRGEQFF. For the CDR3, the DNA is TGTGCCAGCAGTTACCGGGGGACTAGACCCAGGGGTGAGCAGTTCTTC.

In this sample, this clone turned up once. The chain is built from TRBV30 and TRBJ1-2; D gene unclear. V gave up 0 bases and J gave up 0 bases, with 8 bases separating them. The CDR3 is 14 amino acids. Per germline, CDR1 GTSNPN and CDR2 SVGIG (reference sequence). The CDR3 reads CAWSVWAANYGYTF. The CDR3, as DNA: TGTGCCTGGAGTGTGTGGGCTGCTAACTATGGCTACACCTTC.

The rearrangement uses TRBV11-1 and TRBJ2-1; D not resolved. The CDR3 covers 13 residues. Germline loops: CDR1 SGHAT, CDR2 FQDESV (reference sequence). Deletions cut 6 bases from V and 10 bases from J, with 16 bases between. The CDR3, as DNA: TGTGCCAGCAGAATAAATTCAGGCGGCGAGCAGTTCTTC. The encoded protein is CASRINSGGEQFF.

The chain combines TRBV18 with TRBJ2-1; D possibly uses TRBD1 or TRBD2 (5 bases each). The germline V gene has CDR1 KGHSH and CDR2 LQKENI. This CDR3 contains 13 residues. V was trimmed by 3 bases and J by 9 bases, leaving 12 bases between them. CDR3 region: CASSPGDGPEQFF. DNA for the CDR3: TGTGCCAGCTCACCGGGGGATGGCCCTGAGCAGTTCTTC.

The chain is built from TRBV28 and TRBJ2-3; D is perhaps TRBD2 (6 bases). Between the trimmed V and J ends, which lost 3 bases and 2 bases, there was a span of 12 bases. Germline V gene sequence: CDR1 MDHEN, CDR2 SYDVKM. The CDR3 runs to 15 residues. CDR3 in DNA: TGTGCCAGCAGTTTTGTTCCGGGGGTCACAGATACGCAGTATTTT. This gives the protein CASSFVPGVTDTQYF.

V and J are TRBV5-4 and TRBJ2-3, with TRBD2 identical over 12 bases. The trim removed 4 bases at V and 8 bases at J, leaving 14 bases unmatched. The CDR3 is made up of 17 amino acids. Germline V gives CDR1 SGHNT, CDR2 YYREEE (reference sequence). CDR3 nucleotide sequence: TGTGCCAGCAGCGACCTAGCGGGAGGGCCTCATGTCGGTACGCAGTATTTT. Amino acid sequence: CASSDLAGGPHVGTQYF.